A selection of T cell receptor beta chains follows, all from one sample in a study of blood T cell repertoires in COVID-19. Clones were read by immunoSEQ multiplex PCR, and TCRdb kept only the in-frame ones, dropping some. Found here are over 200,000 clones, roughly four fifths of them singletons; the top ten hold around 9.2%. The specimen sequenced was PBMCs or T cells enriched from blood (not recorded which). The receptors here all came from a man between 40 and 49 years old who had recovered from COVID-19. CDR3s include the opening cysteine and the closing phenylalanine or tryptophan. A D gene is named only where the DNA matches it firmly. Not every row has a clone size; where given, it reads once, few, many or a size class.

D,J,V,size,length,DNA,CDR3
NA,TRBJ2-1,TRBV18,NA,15,TGTGCCAGCTCACCTCTGGCTGGGAGCTACAATGAGCAGTTCTTC,CASSPLAGSYNEQFF
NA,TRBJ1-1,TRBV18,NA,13,TGTGCCAGCTCACCGGAGGGGAACACTGAAGCTTTCTTT,CASSPEGNTEAFF
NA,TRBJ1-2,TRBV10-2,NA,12,TGCGCCAGCGGAGGGCAGCACTATGGCTACACCTTC,CASGGQHYGYTF
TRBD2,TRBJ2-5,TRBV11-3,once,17,TGTGCCAGCAGCACATACCGGGGGGGGAATGGCCAAGAGACCCAGTACTTC,CASSTYRGGNGQETQYF
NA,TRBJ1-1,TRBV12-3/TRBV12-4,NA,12,TGTGCCAGCAGCTCGGGGGTAACTGAAGCTTTCTTT,CASSSGVTEAFF
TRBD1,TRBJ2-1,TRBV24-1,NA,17,TGTGCCACCAGTGACCTTAATGACAGGGGGCGTTCGAATGAGCAGTTCTTC,CATSDLNDRGRSNEQFF
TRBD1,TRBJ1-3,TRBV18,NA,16,TGTGCCAGCTCACTTCTGCCGGGACAGGTGACAAACACCATATATTTT,CASSLLPGQVTNTIYF
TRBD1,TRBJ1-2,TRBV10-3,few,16,TGTGCCACCAACCCGGGACAGGGGCGGGCTAACTATGGCTACACCTTC,CATNPGQGRANYGYTF
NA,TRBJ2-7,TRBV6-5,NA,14,TGTGCCAGCAGTTACGGCGGCCACTCCTACGAGCAGTACTTC,CASSYGGHSYEQYF
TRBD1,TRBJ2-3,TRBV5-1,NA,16,TGCGCCAGCAGCTTGGCAGGGACAGGGGCATTAGATACGCAGTATTTT,CASSLAGTGALDTQYF
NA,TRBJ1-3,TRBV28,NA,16,TGTGCCAGCAGTCCCAACGGTCTCAGGGCCGGAAACACCATATATTTT,CASSPNGLRAGNTIYF
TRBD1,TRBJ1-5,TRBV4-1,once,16,TGCGCCAGCAGCCAAGGAATTGGACAGGGCAATCAGCCCCAGCATTTT,CASSQGIGQGNQPQHF
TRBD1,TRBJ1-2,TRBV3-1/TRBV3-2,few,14,TGTGCCAGCAGCCAAGATCGTGTAGGGGGCGGCTACACCTTC,CASSQDRVGGGYTF
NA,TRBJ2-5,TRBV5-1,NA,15,TGCGCCAGCAGCTTGGTTCCCGGGGAACAAGAGACCCAGTACTTC,CASSLVPGEQETQYF
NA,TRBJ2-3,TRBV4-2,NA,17,TGTGCCAGCACCCCCACCGGGCAGGGGGGCCTCGCAGATACGCAGTATTTT,CASTPTGQGGLADTQYF
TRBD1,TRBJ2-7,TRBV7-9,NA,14,TGTGCCAGCAGCTTACCGGGACAGGGGGACGAGCAGTACTTC,CASSLPGQGDEQYF
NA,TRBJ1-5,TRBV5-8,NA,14,TGTGCCAGCAGAAGACAGGCCAGCAATCAGCCCCAGCATTTT,CASRRQASNQPQHF
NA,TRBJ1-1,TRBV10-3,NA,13,TGTGCCATCAGTTTAAACGGGAACACTGAAGCTTTCTTT,CAISLNGNTEAFF
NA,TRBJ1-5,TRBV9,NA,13,TGTGCCAGCAGCAAGACTACAAATCAGCCCCAGCATTTT,CASSKTTNQPQHF
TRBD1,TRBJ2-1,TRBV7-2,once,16,TGTGCCAGCAGCTTACTCCCAGGGGGCATGGGCGATGAGCAGTTCTTC,CASSLLPGGMGDEQFF
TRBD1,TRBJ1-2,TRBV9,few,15,TGTGCCAGCAGCGTCCCCAAGCAGGGGGCTTATGGCTACACCTTC,CASSVPKQGAYGYTF
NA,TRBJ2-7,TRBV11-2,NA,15,TGTGCCAGCAGCTTGGAAAGCGGGACATACTACGAGCAGTACTTC,CASSLESGTYYEQYF
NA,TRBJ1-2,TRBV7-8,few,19,TGTGCCAGCAGCTTGCTTATTATCCCCGGAAAGACAGCTAACTATGGCTACACCTTC,CASSLLIIPGKTANYGYTF